This T cell receptor beta chain was captured in a study of cytomegalovirus exposure and HLA in healthy donors. The PCR had 60 Vbeta and 13 Jbeta primers. Here immunoSEQ multiplex PCR was the method, and the copy in TCRdb shows in-frame clones only, minus some. Of over 85,000 clones in the sample, nearly 65% were seen once. The CDR3 totals 13 residues. After removal of 8 bases from V and 3 bases from J, the junction contained 1 base not matched to a gene. Germline-derived CDR1 and CDR2 are SEHNR and FQNEAQ (reference sequence). The source of this sequence is a human donor in good health. The J gene is TRBJ2-7, the V gene TRBV7-9, with 13 bases matching TRBD2. Sequencing was done on a sample of PBMCs. The CDR3 protein is CASGLAGDYEQYF. DNA for the CDR3: TGTGCCAGCGGACTAGCGGGAGACTACGAGCAGTACTTC.